What follows are 26 T cell receptor beta chains derived from one specimen sequenced in a study of CD8+CD57+ T cells in acquired aplastic anemia (dated by TCRdb to 2017 to 2018). Instrument on record: Illumina HiSeq 2000. Genomic DNA served as template for TCR beta VDJ combination and CDR3 sequence profiling. TCRdb trimmed the raw reads at Q25, called clones with MiXCR and kept productive beta chains. Here each entry gathers all rows of one CDR3 protein and keeps the most common genes and DNA. The sample table records over 100,000 distinct CDR3 sequences; 41% of these occur just once. The ten biggest clones cover almost 8.5% of the sample. The sequenced material came from sorted CD4+, CD8+, or CD8+CD57+ T cells (not recorded which) from PBMCs. The receptor source for this set is a human donor in good health, serving as a control.

The V call is TRBV7-6, the J call TRBJ1-5; D unresolved. The V gene lost 1 base and the J gene lost 7 bases, with 14 bases spanning the gap. Germline V gene data show CDR1 as SGHVS and CDR2 as FNYEAQ. The CDR3 length is 15 residues. The CDR3 DNA follows: TGTGCCAGCAGCTTAGGTATGAGGGTTGGCCAGCCCCAGCATTTT. Its translation: CASSLGMRVGQPQHF.

The chain joins TRBV20-1 to TRBJ2-5; D is possibly TRBD1 (5 bases). Trimming removed 5 bases from V and 2 bases from J, with 6 bases in between. The CDR3 length is 11 residues. Germline V gene data show CDR1 as DFQATT and CDR2 as SNEGSKA (reference sequence). CDR3 nucleotides: TGCAGTGCTCAGGGACAAGAGACCCAGTACTTC. This translates into CSAQGQETQYF.

CDR3 residues: CSVLGVEGSTGELFF. Here the CDR3 DNA reads TGCAGCGTCCTGGGAGTGGAGGGCAGCACCGGGGAGCTGTTTTTT. The chain links TRBV29-1 to TRBJ2-2; D perhaps matches TRBD2 (6 bases). CDR1 and CDR2 (germline): SQVTM, ANQGSEA. The CDR3 spans 15 residues. Trimming took off 6 bases at V and 4 bases at J, with 18 bases between the two ends.

This clonotype was observed many times. The rearrangement links TRBV11-3 to TRBJ1-1, with D unresolved. The germline V gene encodes CDR1 SGHNT and CDR2 YENEEA. The CDR3 has 11 residues. Deletions cut 5 bases from V and 3 bases from J, with 4 bases between. The CDR3 sequence: CASSQHTEAFF. The CDR3 region has the DNA TGTGCCAGCAGCCAACACACTGAAGCTTTCTTT. Based on the CDR3 plus reference TRBV11-3 and TRBJ1-1, the full variable domain is EAGVVQSPRYKIIEKKQPVAFWCNPISGHNTLYWYLQNLGQGPELLIRYENEEAVDDSQLPKDRFSAERLKGVDSTLKIQPAELGDSAVYLCASSQHTEAFFGQGTRLTVV.

Worth noting for this clonotype: One base away lies a much larger clone, so this may be a sequencing read error. This chain links TRBV20-1 with TRBJ2-1; TRBD2 matches at 10 bases. This CDR3 is 16 amino acids long. Losses at the gene ends were 5 bases for V and 8 bases for J; bases not matched to a gene: 15. The germline CDR1 and CDR2 sequences are DFQATT and SNEGSKA (reference sequence). The DNA of the CDR3 is TGCAGTGCTCTTACCCTAGCGGGGGACCGGAGGGATGAGCAGTTCTTC. Encoded protein: CSALTLAGDRRDEQFF.

This clonotype occurred once. A read error may produce the germline difference seen at one junction end. The chain employs TRBV30 and TRBJ2-7, with a weak D call TRBD1 (5 bases). The germline gives CDR1 GTSNPN, CDR2 SVGIG (reference sequence). The CDR3 runs to 16 residues. In nucleotides, the CDR3 is TGTGCCTGGAGCGAATCCCACAGGACCAGCTCCTACGAGCGGTACTTC. Translation gives CAWSESHRTSSYERYF.

This chain connects TRBV5-1 to TRBJ2-1; 7 bases agree with TRBD2. Losses at the gene ends were 6 bases for V and 6 bases for J; bases not matched to a gene: 12. The V gene's germline CDR1 is SGHRS and CDR2 YFSETQ. The CDR3 has 15 amino acids. DNA of the CDR3: TGCGCCAGCACTTTGGTGGGGGGGTGGGTCAATGAGCAGTTCTTC. Protein: CASTLVGGWVNEQFF.

The V gene is TRBV2, the J gene TRBJ2-7, with 7 bases fitting TRBD1. The CDR3 runs to 11 residues. V shed 8 bases and J 6 bases; nucleotides not matched to a gene: 4. Germline-derived CDR1 and CDR2 are SNHLY and FYNNEI. Written as DNA, the CDR3 is TGTGCCAGCCTCGACAGGGTCGAGCAGTACGTC. Its translation: CASLDRVEQYV.

Ten or more counts support this clonotype. The chain joins TRBV20-1 to TRBJ1-1; tentatively, D is TRBD1 (6 bases). This CDR3 spans 17 amino acids. V was clipped by 0 bases and J by 2 bases, with 19 bases between them. Germline CDR1 is DFQATT and CDR2 is SNEGSKA (reference sequence). The CDR3 DNA sequence: TGCAGTGCTAGAGAGACGAGCTTCAGGGGTGGAAACACTGAAGCTTTCTTT. Translated: CSARETSFRGGNTEAFF.

This clonotype was picked up a small number of times. This chain uses TRBV9 with TRBJ2-5; a weak D match, TRBD2 (7 bases). V was clipped by 7 bases and J by 5 bases, with 21 bases between them. Germline loops: CDR1 SGDLS, CDR2 YYNGEE. CDR3 size: 15 residues. In DNA, the CDR3 is TGTGCCAGCCCGGATGGGGGGGGGCCTTTGGAGACCCAGTACTTC. Translated: CASPDGGGPLETQYF.

The genes are TRBV20-1 and TRBJ2-3; 9 nucleotides agree with TRBD2. Losses at the gene ends were 5 bases for V and 3 bases for J; bases not matched to a gene: 9. CDR3 length equals 15 residues. Per germline, CDR1 DFQATT and CDR2 SNEGSKA (reference sequence). The CDR3, as DNA: TGCAGTGCTCTTTCGGTGGGACTAGCAACAGATACGCAGTATTTT. As protein: CSALSVGLATDTQYF.

The chain couples TRBV19 to TRBJ1-1; D unclear. This CDR3 is built from 14 residues. Trimming removed 7 bases at V and 1 base at J, with 13 bases between. In germline, CDR1 is LNHDA, CDR2 SQIVND (reference sequence). The CDR3 nucleotides read TGTGCCAGTATAGAGTCCCCTGGGAACACTGAAGCTTTCTTT. Translating gives CASIESPGNTEAFF.

As regards this clonotype: A junction end diverges from the germline sequence, so it may reflect a read error. The genes are TRBV11-2 and TRBJ2-7, with 7 bases matching TRBD2. CDR1 is SGHAT, CDR2 FQNNGV, per germline. The CDR3 consists of 15 residues. The CDR3 DNA is TGTGCCAGTAGCTTAGATGGGGGGGGTAACTACGAGCAGTACTTC. It specifies CASSLDGGGNYEQYF. The full variable domain, rest sourced from reference TRBV11-2 and TRBJ2-7, is EAGVAQSPRYKIIEKRQSVAFWCNPISGHATLYWYQQILGQGPKLLIQFQNNGVVDDSQLPKDRFSAERLKGVDSTLKIQPAKLEDSAVYLCASSLDGGGNYEQYFGPGTRLTVT.

The rearrangement joins TRBV29-1 to TRBJ2-7; perhaps TRBD1 as D (5 bases). V lost 5 bases to trimming and J lost 2 bases, with 10 bases between them. Germline V lookup: CDR1 SQVTM, CDR2 ANQGSEA. The CDR3 is 12 amino acids. For the CDR3, the DNA is TGCAGCGTTAAGGACAAAGCCTACGAGCAGTACTTC. This sequence encodes CSVKDKAYEQYF.

As concerns this clonotype: A junction boundary mismatches the germline segment, possibly from a read error. The chain has TRBV10-1 and TRBJ2-7; 14 bases align to TRBD2. The CDR3 is 18 amino acids. Germline CDR1 and CDR2: WNHNN and SYGVQD (reference sequence). The CDR3 loop reads CASSEAGLAGDTPYEQYF. CDR3 nucleotides: TGTGCCAGCAGTGAAGCGGGACTAGCGGGAGATACCCCCTACGAGCAGTACTTC.

The chain couples TRBV19 to TRBJ2-2; weak D call: TRBD2 (5 bases). V was pared by 1 base and J by 2 bases, with 8 bases between. This CDR3 has 15 amino acids. In germline, CDR1 is LNHDA, CDR2 SQIVND (reference sequence). The CDR3 sequence: CASSIGASNTGELFF. CDR3 bases: TGTGCCAGTAGTATAGGGGCTAGCAACACCGGGGAGCTGTTTTTT.

This clonotype has ten or more counts. The CDR3 nucleotides read TGTGCCAGCAGTGACAGGAGCAATCAGCCCCAGCATTTT. Its protein product is CASSDRSNQPQHF. The chain combines TRBV6-7 with TRBJ1-5, with a tentative D call TRBD1 (6 bases). TRBV6-7 counts as an open reading frame of uncertain function. CDR3 length equals 13 residues. The V gene lost 5 bases and the J gene lost 1 base, with 6 bases spanning the gap.

The chain carries TRBV15 and TRBJ1-6; TRBD1 matches at 7 bases. The length of the CDR3 is 14 residues. The trim removed 5 bases at V and 7 bases at J, leaving 5 bases unmatched. CDR1 is LNHNV, CDR2 YYDKDF, per germline (reference sequence). The CDR3 loop is CATSGGTANSPLHF. CDR3 nucleotides: TGTGCCACCAGCGGGGGGACAGCCAATTCACCCCTCCACTTT. Variable domain in full (rest from reference TRBV15 and TRBJ1-6): DAMVIQNPRYQVTQFGKPVTLSCSQTLNHNVMYWYQQKSSQAPKLLFHYYDKDFNNEADTPDNFQSRRPNTSFCFLDIRSPGLGDTAMYLCATSGGTANSPLHFGNGTRLTVT.

This clonotype showed up many times. The V gene is TRBV11-3, the J gene TRBJ2-3, with unresolved D. The CDR3 loop spans 13 amino acids. The germline gives CDR1 SGHNT, CDR2 YENEEA. V lost 1 base to trimming and J lost 9 bases, with 11 bases between them. CDR3 residues: CASSLGTGGTQYF. The CDR3 DNA sequence: TGTGCCAGCAGCTTAGGGACCGGTGGGACGCAGTATTTT.

This clonotype was seen repeatedly, ten times or more. This rearrangement joins TRBV4-1 to TRBJ1-1; 8 bases align to TRBD1. With 1 base clipped from V and 6 bases from J, the junction kept 7 bases outside the gene matches. This CDR3 has 15 amino acids. CDR1 is MGHRA, CDR2 YSYEKL, per germline. Written as DNA, the CDR3 is TGCGCCAGCAGCCAAGTCGGACAGGGTAGCCCTGAAGCTTTCTTT. Translation: CASSQVGQGSPEAFF.

The CDR3 sequence: CATSGLAGGYEQFF. Here the CDR3 DNA reads TGTGCCACCAGCGGACTAGCGGGAGGGTATGAGCAGTTCTTC. This chain connects TRBV24-1 to TRBJ2-1, with 15 bases identical to TRBD2. The V segment lost 7 bases and the J segment 8 bases; nucleotides outside the gene matches: 2. The CDR3 loop spans 14 amino acids. Germline CDR1 is KGHDR and CDR2 is SFDVKD.

Comments on this clonotype: Relative to the germline gene, one junction end is altered; a read error may explain this. This chain connects TRBV3-1 to TRBJ1-1; D remains unclear. This CDR3 comprises 15 residues. The germline V gene encodes CDR1 LGHDT and CDR2 YNNKEL (reference sequence). DNA for the CDR3: TGTGCCAGCAGCCAAGGCGGCACTTGGAACACTGAAGCTTCCTTT. Translated: CASSQGGTWNTEASF.

J is TRBJ2-7 and V is TRBV29-1; the match to TRBD2 covers 11 bases. V trimming: 6 bases; J trimming: 3 bases; junction bases outside the gene matches: 4. This CDR3 spans 13 amino acids. CDR1 and CDR2 from the germline V gene are SQVTM and ANQGSEA. The CDR3 nucleotides are TGCAGCGTCGCCGGGACTAGCGGCTACGAGCAGTACTTC. Its protein product is CSVAGTSGYEQYF.

The table lists this clonotype with a count of one. A much larger clone is a single base away; this may be a read error. The gene calls are TRBV19 and TRBJ2-4; tentative D call: TRBD2 (6 bases). CDR3 length: 15 amino acids. Germline values: CDR1 LNHDA, CDR2 SQIVND (reference sequence). Trimming left V 8 bases short and J 7 bases short, with 21 bases between. Here the CDR3 reads CASQLQGLPLNIQYF. CDR3 sequence (DNA): TGTGCCAGTCAGCTCCAGGGACTTCCTCTGAACATTCAGTACTTC. Combining the CDR3 with reference TRBV19 and TRBJ2-4 gives the whole variable domain DGGITQSPKYLFRKEGQNVTLSCEQNLNHDAMYWYRQDPGQGLRLIYYSQIVNDFQKGDIAEGYSVSREKKESFPLTVTSAQKNPTAFYLCASQLQGLPLNIQYFGAGTRLSVL.

This clonotype has a handful of counts. The chain couples TRBV11-2 to TRBJ2-2, with D tentatively TRBD1 or TRBD2 (7 bases each). V shed 4 bases and J shed 3 bases, with 21 bases lying between them. The CDR3 extends over 18 amino acids. CDR1 and CDR2 (germline): SGHAT, FQNNGV. CDR3 coding DNA: TGTGCCAGCAGCTCAAGAAGGGTCAGGGGGGGCGACACCGGGGAGCTGTTTTTT. This sequence encodes CASSSRRVRGGDTGELFF.

A few counts support this clonotype. The chain has TRBV15 and TRBJ2-7; tentatively, D is TRBD1 (6 bases). Germline values: CDR1 LNHNV, CDR2 YYDKDF (reference sequence). This CDR3 spans 14 amino acids. Trimming shortened V by 1 base and J by 5 bases, and 12 bases separated the two germline ends. The CDR3 nucleotides read TGTGCCACCAGCAGAGCCCCCGGGACAAACGAGCAGTACGTC. Protein: CATSRAPGTNEQYV.